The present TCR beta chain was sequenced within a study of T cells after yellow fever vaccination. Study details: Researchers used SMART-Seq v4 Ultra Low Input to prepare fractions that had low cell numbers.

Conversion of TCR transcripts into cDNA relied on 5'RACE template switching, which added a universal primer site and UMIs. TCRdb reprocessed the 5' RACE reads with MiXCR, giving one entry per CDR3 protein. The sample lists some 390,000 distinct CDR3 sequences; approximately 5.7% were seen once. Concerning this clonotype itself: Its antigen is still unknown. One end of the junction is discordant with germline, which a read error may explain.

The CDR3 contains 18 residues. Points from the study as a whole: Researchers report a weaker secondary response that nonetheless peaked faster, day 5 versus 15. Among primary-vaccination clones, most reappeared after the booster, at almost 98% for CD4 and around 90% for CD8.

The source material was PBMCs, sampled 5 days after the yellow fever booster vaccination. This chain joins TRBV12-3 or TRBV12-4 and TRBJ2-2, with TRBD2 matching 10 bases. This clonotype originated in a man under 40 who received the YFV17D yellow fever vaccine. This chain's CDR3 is CACSLILAGAKNTGELFF. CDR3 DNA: TGTGCCTGCAGTTTAATTCTAGCGGGAGCGAAGAACACCGGGGAGCTGTTTTTT.